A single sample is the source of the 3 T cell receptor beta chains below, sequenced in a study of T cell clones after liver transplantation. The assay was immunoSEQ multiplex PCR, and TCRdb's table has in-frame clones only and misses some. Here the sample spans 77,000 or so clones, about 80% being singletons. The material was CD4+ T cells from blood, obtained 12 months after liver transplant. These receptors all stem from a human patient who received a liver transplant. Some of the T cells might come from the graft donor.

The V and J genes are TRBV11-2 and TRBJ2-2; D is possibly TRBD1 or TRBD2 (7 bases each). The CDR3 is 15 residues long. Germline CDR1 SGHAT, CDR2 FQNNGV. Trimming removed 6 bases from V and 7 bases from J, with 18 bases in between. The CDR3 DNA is TGTGCCAGCAGTCAGAGACAGGGAGGGGTCGGGGAGCTGTTTTTT. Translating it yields CASSQRQGGVGELFF. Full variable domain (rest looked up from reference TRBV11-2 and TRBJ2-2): EAGVAQSPRYKIIEKRQSVAFWCNPISGHATLYWYQQILGQGPKLLIQFQNNGVVDDSQLPKDRFSAERLKGVDSTLKIQPAKLEDSAVYLCASSQRQGGVGELFFGEGSRLTVL.

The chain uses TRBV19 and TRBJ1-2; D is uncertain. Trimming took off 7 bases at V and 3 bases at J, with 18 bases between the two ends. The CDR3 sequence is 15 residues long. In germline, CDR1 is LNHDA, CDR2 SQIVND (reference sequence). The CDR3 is CASTPVGQQDYGYTF. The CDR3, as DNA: TGTGCCAGTACCCCCGTTGGGCAGCAAGACTATGGCTACACCTTC.

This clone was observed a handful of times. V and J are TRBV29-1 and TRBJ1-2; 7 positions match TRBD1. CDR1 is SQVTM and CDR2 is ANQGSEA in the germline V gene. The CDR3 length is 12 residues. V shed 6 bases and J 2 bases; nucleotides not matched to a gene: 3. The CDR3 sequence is CSVGGQNYGYTF. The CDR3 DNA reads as TGCAGCGTAGGGGGACAGAACTATGGCTACACCTTC.